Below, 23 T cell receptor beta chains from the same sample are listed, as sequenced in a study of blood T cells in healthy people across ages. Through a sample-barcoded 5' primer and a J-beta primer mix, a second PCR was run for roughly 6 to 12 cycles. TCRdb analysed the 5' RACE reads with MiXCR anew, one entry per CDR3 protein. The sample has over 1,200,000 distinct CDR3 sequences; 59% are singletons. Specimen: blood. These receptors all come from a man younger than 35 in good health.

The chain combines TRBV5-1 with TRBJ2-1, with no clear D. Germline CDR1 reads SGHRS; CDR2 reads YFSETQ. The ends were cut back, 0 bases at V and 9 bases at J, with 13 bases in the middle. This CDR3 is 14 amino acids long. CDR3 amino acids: CASSLAGLGSEQFF. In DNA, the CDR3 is TGCGCCAGCAGCTTGGCCGGCCTAGGAAGTGAGCAGTTCTTC.

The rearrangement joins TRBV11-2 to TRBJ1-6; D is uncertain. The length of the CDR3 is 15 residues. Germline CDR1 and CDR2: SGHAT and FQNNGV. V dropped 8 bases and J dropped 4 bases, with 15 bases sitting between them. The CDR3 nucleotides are TGTGCCAGCCACCCTAGCGAGTTTTATAATTCACCCCTCCACTTT. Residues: CASHPSEFYNSPLHF.

The CDR3 nucleotides are TGTGCCAGCAGCTTAGACGGGACAGGGTCCACTGAAGCTTTCTTT. Translation: CASSLDGTGSTEAFF. This chain joins TRBV7-9 and TRBJ1-1; 9 positions agree with TRBD1. The CDR3 consists of 15 residues. V dropped 1 base and J dropped 4; count of bases not matched to a gene: 4. Germline CDR1 reads SEHNR; CDR2 reads FQNEAQ (reference sequence).

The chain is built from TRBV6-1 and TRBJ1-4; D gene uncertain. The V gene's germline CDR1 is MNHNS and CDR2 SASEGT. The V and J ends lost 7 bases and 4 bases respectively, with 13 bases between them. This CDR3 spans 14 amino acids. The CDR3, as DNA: TGTGCCAGCACGGTAAAGGCAGATAATGAAAAACTGTTTTTT. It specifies CASTVKADNEKLFF.

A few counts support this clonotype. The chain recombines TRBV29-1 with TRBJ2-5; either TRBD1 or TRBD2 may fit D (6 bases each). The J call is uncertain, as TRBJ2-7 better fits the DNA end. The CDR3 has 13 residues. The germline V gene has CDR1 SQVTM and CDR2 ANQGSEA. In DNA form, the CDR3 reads TGCAGCGTATCAACACAGGGAGCGGGCGAGCAGTACTTC. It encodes CSVSTQGAGEQYF.

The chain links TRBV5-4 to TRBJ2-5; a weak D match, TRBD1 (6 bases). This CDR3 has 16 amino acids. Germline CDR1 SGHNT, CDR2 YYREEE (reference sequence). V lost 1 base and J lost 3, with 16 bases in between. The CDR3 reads CASSLPGQGKKETQYF. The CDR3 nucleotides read TGTGCCAGCAGCTTGCCTGGGCAGGGGAAGAAAGAGACCCAGTACTTC.

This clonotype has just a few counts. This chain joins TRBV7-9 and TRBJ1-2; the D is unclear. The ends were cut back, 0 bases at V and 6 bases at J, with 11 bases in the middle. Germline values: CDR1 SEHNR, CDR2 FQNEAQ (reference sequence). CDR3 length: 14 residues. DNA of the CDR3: TGTGCCAGCAGCTTAGCGCACAGACTAGATGGCTACACCTTC. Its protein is CASSLAHRLDGYTF.

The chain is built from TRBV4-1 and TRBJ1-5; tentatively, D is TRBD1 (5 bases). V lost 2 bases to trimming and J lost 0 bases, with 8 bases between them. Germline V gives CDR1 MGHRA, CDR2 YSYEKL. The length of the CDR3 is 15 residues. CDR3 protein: CASSQPGTSNQPQHF. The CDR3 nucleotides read TGCGCCAGCAGCCAACCCGGGACTAGCAATCAGCCCCAGCATTTT.

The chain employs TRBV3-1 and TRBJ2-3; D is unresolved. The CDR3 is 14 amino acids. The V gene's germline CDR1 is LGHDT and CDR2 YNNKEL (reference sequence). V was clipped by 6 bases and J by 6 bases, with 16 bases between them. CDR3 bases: TGTGCCAGCAGAGACACGGAGATGCTCGATACGCAGTATTTT. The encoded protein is CASRDTEMLDTQYF.

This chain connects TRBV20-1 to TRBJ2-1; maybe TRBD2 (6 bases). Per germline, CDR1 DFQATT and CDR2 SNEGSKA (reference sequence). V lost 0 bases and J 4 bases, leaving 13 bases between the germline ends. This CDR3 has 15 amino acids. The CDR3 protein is CSARDRGEEYNEQFF. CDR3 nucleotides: TGCAGTGCTAGAGATCGAGGGGAGGAATACAATGAGCAGTTCTTC.

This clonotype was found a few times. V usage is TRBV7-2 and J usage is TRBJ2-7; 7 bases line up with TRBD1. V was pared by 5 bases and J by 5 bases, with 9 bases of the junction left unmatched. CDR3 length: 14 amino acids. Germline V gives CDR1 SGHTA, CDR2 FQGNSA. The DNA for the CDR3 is TGTGCCAGCAGCACCGGACAGGATCCCCACGAGCAGTACTTC. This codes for CASSTGQDPHEQYF.

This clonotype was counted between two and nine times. The CDR3: CASSLRTGYHEQYF. In DNA form, the CDR3 reads TGTGCCAGCAGTTTGCGGACAGGGTATCACGAGCAGTACTTC. The rearrangement joins TRBV12-3 or TRBV12-4 to TRBJ2-7; 8 bases match TRBD1. The ends lost 3 bases at V and 5 bases at J; junction bases unmatched: 6. CDR3 size: 14 residues.

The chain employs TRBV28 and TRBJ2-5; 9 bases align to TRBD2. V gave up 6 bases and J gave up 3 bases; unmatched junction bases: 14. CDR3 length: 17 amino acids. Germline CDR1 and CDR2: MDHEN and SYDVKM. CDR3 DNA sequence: TGTGCCAGCAGCCGCCTGCTGTTAGCGGGGGCCGAAGAGACCCAGTACTTC. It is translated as CASSRLLLAGAEETQYF.

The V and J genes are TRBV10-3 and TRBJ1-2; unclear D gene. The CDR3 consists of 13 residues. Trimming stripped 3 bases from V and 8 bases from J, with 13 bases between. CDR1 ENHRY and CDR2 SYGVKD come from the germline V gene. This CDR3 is CAISDRNVGGYTF. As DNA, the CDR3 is TGTGCCATCAGTGACCGGAACGTTGGAGGCTACACCTTC.

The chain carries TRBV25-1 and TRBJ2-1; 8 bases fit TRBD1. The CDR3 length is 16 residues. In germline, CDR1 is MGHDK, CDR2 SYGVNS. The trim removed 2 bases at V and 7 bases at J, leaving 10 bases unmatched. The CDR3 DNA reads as TGTGCCAGCAGTGAACCTCAGGGGGACAGGTGGAATGAGCAGTTCTTC. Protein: CASSEPQGDRWNEQFF.

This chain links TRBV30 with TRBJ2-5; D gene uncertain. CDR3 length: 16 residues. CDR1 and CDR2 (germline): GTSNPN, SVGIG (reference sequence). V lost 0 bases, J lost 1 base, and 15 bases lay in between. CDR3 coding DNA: TGTGCCTGGAGTGTAGGCGCCCTAAGGCTCCAAGAGACCCAGTACTTC. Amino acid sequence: CAWSVGALRLQETQYF.

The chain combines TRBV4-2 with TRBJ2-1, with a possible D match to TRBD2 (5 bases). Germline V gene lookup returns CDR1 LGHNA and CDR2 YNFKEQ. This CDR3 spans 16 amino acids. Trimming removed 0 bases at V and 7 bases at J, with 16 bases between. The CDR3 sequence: CASSQDPRTTGNEQFF. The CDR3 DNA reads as TGTGCCAGCAGCCAAGATCCGCGCACCACGGGGAATGAGCAGTTCTTC.

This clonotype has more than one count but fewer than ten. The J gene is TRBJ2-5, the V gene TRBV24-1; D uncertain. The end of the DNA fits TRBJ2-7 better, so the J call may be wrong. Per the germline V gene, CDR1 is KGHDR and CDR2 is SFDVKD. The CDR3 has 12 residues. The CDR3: CATSDLRDEQYF. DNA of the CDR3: TGTGCCACCAGTGATTTAAGAGACGAGCAGTACTTC.

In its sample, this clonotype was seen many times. CDR3 loop: CASSLWPGSSDTQYF. CDR3 nucleotides: TGTGCCAGCAGCTTATGGCCAGGGTCATCGGATACGCAGTATTTT. The chain has TRBV11-2 and TRBJ2-3; the D gene is possibly TRBD1 (5 bases). V lost 2 bases and J lost 6, with 15 bases in between. The CDR3 covers 15 residues. Germline values: CDR1 SGHAT, CDR2 FQNNGV.

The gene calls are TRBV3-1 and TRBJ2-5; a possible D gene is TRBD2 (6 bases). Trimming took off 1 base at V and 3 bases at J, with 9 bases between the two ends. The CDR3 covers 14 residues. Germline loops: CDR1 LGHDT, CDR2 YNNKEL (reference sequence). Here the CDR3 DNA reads TGTGCCAGCAGCCAAGGTGCTAGCGAAGAGACCCAGTACTTC. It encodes CASSQGASEETQYF.

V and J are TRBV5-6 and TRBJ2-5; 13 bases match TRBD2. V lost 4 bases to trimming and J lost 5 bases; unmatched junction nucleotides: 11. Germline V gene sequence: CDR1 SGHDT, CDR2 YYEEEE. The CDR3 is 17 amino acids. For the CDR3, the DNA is TGTGCCAGCAGCGATAAGACTAGCGGGGGGTTCGTCGAGACCCAGTACTTC. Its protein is CASSDKTSGGFVETQYF.

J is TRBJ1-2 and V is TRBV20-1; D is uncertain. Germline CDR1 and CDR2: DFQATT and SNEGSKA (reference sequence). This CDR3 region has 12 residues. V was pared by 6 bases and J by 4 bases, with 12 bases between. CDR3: CSAPRLFYGYTF. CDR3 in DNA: TGCAGTGCACCTCGACTGTTCTATGGCTACACCTTC.

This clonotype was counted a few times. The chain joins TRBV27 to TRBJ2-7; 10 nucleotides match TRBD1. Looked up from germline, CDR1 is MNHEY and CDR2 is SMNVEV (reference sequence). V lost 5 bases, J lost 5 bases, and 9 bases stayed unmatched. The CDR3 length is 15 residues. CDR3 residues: CASSPTGTGVHEQYF. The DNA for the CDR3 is TGTGCCAGCAGTCCGACCGGGACAGGGGTCCACGAGCAGTACTTC.